The source of this T cell receptor (beta chain) is a study of blood T cell repertoires in COVID-19 (TCRdb year 2020). Concerning the study at large: Samples from collaborators originated in the United States, Italy and Spain and spanned both the acute and convalescent phases of COVID-19. The dataset comprised deeply sampled blood TCRbeta repertoires from subjects exposed to, actively infected with, or recovered from COVID-19. Nearly every sample came with metadata listing a de-identified subject ID, COVID-19 status, age in years and sex. HLA class I and class II types, where available, came from metadata supplied by the sample provider rather than from assay-based typing. The prospective study material was composed of cDNA or gDNA derived from T cells, B-cell-depleted T cells, or PBMCs. The samples were drawn from the first 160 participants of the ongoing ImmuneRACE study and from about 1,200 subjects provided by 6 global collaborators. The repertoires were released in a freely available public database meant as a resource for research on the immune response to SARS-CoV-2. What the study reported, not specific to this receptor: Clinical and demographic metadata were provided uncurated, with the amount varying by source and participant.

TCRbeta CDR3 regions were amplified from genomic DNA using the immunoSEQ Assay, a bias-controlled multiplex PCR. Concerning the study's data processing: The number of nucleated cells in each sample was estimated from the amplification of reference gene primers within the assay. Sequence reads were collapsed and filtered to measure the absolute abundance of every unique TCRbeta CDR3 rearrangement. For each sample, productive Simpson clonality was calculated as the square root of Simpson's diversity index over productive rearrangements. Imported from immuneACCESS, the table was reduced by TCRdb to in-frame sequences with V and J called. These copies leave out some clones; in studies compared against another copy, an unresolved V gene accounts for under half, and the cause of the remainder is not known. That table supplies the V and J calls and clone size; D and trimming were determined from the DNA. Here the sample has 200,000 to 250,000 clones; 81% occur a single time. About 8.9% of the sample lies in the top ten.

Ends trimmed: V by 5 bases, J by 7 bases; bases unmatched to a gene: 7. From the cysteine up to the phenylalanine, the CDR3 has a length of 15 residues. Only the CDR3 DNA is retained, 45 bases long and in frame from the first base. The CDR1 and CDR2 encoded by the germline V gene (reference sequence) are MNHEY and SMNVEV. With regard to this clone: It has no known antigen specificity. Base qualities are not recorded, but no much larger clone differs from it by a single base.

Participants in the prospective study were enrolled through a virtual design, were aged roughly 18 to 100 years, and lived in 24 United States geographic areas. Cohort assignment in the prospective study relied on participant-reported clinical history from a screening survey and a study questionnaire. In the prospective study, whole blood, serum and a nasopharyngeal or oropharyngeal swab were collected from each participant by mobile phlebotomists. Over an approximately 2-month period, participants in the prospective study had the option of providing additional blood draws and questionnaires. Before DNA extraction, prospective study blood samples were shipped either frozen or at room temperature.

Material for sequencing was PBMCs or T cells enriched from blood (not recorded which). The source is a woman aged 45 to 65 with acute COVID-19. The rearranged segments are TRBV27 and TRBJ2-7, with 14 middle bases fitting TRBD2. The base sequence is TGTGCCAGCAGTCTTCTTCGGACTAGCGGGGGGGAGCAGTACTTC. The resulting protein is CASSLLRTSGGEQYF.